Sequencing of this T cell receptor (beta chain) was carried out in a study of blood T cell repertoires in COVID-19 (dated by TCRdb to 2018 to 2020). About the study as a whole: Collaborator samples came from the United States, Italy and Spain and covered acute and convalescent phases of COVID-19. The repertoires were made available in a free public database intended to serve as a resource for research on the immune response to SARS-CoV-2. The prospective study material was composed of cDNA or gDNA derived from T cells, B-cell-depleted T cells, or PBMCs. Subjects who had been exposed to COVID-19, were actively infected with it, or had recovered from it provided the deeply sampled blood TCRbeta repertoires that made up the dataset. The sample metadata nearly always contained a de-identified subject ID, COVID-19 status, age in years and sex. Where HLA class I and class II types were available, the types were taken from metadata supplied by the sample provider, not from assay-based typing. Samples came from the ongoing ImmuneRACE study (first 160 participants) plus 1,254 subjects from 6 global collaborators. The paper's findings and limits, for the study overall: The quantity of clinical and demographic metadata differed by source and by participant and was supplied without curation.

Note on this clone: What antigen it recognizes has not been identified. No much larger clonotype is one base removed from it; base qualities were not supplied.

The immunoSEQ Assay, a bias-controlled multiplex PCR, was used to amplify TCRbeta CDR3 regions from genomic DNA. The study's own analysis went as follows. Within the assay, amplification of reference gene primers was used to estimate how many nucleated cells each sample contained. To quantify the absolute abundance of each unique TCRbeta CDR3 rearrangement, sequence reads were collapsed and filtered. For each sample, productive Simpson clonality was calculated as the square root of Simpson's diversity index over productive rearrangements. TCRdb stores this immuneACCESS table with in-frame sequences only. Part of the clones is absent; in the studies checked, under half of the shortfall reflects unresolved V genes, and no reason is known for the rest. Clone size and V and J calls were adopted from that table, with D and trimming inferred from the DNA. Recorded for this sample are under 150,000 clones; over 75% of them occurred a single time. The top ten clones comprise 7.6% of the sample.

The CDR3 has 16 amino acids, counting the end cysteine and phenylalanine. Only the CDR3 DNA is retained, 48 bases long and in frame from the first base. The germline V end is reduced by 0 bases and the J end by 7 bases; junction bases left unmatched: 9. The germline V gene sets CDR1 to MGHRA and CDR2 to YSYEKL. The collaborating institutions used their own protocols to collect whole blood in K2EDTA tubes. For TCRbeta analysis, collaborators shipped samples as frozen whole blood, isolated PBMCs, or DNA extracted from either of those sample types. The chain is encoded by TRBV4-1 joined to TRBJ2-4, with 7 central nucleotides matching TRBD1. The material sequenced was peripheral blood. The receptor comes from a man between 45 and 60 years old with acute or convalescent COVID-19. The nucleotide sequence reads TGCGCCAGCAGCCAAGATCGAGGAGTCAGGGGGAACATTCAGTACTTC. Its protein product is CASSQDRGVRGNIQYF.